The clone carrying this TCR beta chain was detected once. The record originates from a study of blood T cell repertoires in COVID-19. Study-level background: Some COVID-19 samples were acute and others convalescent; all came from the United States, Italy and Spain. Nucleic acid was either cDNA or gDNA, and it came from T cells, B-cell-depleted T cells, or PBMCs.

The CDR3 runs to 13 residues. Germline values: CDR1 SGHRS, CDR2 YFSETQ. Trimming pared 4 bases from V and 7 bases from J, leaving 14 bases between. In the authors' methods: Amplifying reference gene primers gave estimates of nucleated cell counts. The table came from immunoSEQ multiplex PCR; TCRdb's copy has only in-frame clones and leaves some out. The V and J calls and the clone size are those of that table, but D and trimming were determined from the DNA. The table lists 80,000 to 90,000 clones, around 80% of them singletons. Sequencing used peripheral blood. This chain uses TRBV5-1 with TRBJ1-2, with a tentative D call TRBD1 (6 bases). This TCR came from a man aged 70-80 years with acute or convalescent COVID-19. The CDR3 bases are TGCGCCAGCAGCCAACAGGGTGACAGTGGCTACACCTTC. Its protein is CASSQQGDSGYTF.